These 23 T cell receptor beta chains were all obtained from the same sample, sequenced in a study of T cell responses to AZD1222 COVID-19 vaccine. Profiled with immunoSEQ multiplex PCR; TCRdb holds only in-frame clones, not every one. The sample holds about 130,000 clones, about 91% seen once. This specimen was peripheral blood, taken on day 0 of AZD1222 vaccination. Receptors originate from an adult in good health.

The chain has TRBV12-3 or TRBV12-4 and TRBJ1-2; 8 bases fit TRBD1. With 1 base clipped from V and 5 bases from J, the junction kept 0 bases outside the gene matches. The CDR3 consists of 13 residues. CDR3 region: CASSLGQGYGYTF. The CDR3 DNA reads TGTGCCAGCAGTTTAGGACAGGGGTATGGCTACACCTTC.

The rearrangement joins TRBV7-2 to TRBJ1-5; D remains unclear. V dropped 1 base and J dropped 1 base, with 5 bases sitting between them. Germline CDR1 is SGHTA and CDR2 is FQGNSA. The CDR3 extends over 14 amino acids. DNA of the CDR3: TGTGCCAGCAGCTTAGTGGGGAGCAATCAGCCCCAGCATTTT. Protein product: CASSLVGSNQPQHF.

This clone was picked up a small number of times. The chain has TRBV19 and TRBJ2-1; TRBD1 might be the D (5 bases). The germline gives CDR1 LNHDA, CDR2 SQIVND (reference sequence). V was cut by 4 bases and J by 4 bases, with 17 bases left in between. The CDR3 spans 16 residues. CDR3 sequence reads: CASSREGVTKYNEQFF. The CDR3 nucleotides read TGTGCCAGTAGTAGAGAAGGGGTTACAAAGTACAATGAGCAGTTCTTC.

The table lists this clone with a count of one. The rearrangement uses TRBV19 and TRBJ2-1; D is perhaps TRBD1 (5 bases). V gave up 6 bases and J gave up 2 bases, with 14 bases separating them. Germline V CDR1 and CDR2: LNHDA, SQIVND (reference sequence). CDR3 length equals 15 residues. CDR3 protein: CASSQTRTTYNEQFF. For the CDR3, the DNA is TGTGCCAGTAGCCAAACCCGGACAACCTACAATGAGCAGTTCTTC. The entire variable domain, with the rest obtained from reference TRBV19 and TRBJ2-1, is as follows: DGGITQSPKYLFRKEGQNVTLSCEQNLNHDAMYWYRQDPGQGLRLIYYSQIVNDFQKGDIAEGYSVSREKKESFPLTVTSAQKNPTAFYLCASSQTRTTYNEQFFGPGTRLTVL.

DNA for the CDR3: TGTGCCAGTACTCTTAGCGGGAGTGCCTACAATGAGCAGTTCTTC. Its protein is CASTLSGSAYNEQFF. The chain employs TRBV19 and TRBJ2-1; TRBD2 agrees at 9 bases. In germline, CDR1 is LNHDA, CDR2 SQIVND (reference sequence). Trimming cost V 7 bases and J 2 bases; bases outside gene matches: 6. The CDR3 is 15 residues long.

This sequence joins TRBV9 and TRBJ2-1, with 13 bases lining up with TRBD2. Germline CDR1 is SGDLS and CDR2 is YYNGEE. V shed 3 bases and J 7 bases; nucleotides not matched to a gene: 10. The CDR3 spans 17 residues. The CDR3 nucleotides are TGTGCCAGCAGCGCCAGGACTAGCGGGAGTCTTCAGAATGAGCAGTTCTTC. Its translation is CASSARTSGSLQNEQFF.

CDR3 amino acids: CASSISSAEQFF. As DNA, the CDR3 is TGTGCCAGTAGTATCTCTAGCGCTGAGCAGTTCTTC. This sequence joins TRBV19 and TRBJ2-1; possibly TRBD2 for D (6 bases). The CDR3 runs to 12 residues. Germline CDR1 reads LNHDA; CDR2 reads SQIVND (reference sequence). V shed 3 bases and J shed 9 bases, with 9 bases lying between them.

This clone has a single count. As DNA, the CDR3 is TGCGCCAGCAGCCCACATTCGAACACCGGGGAGCTGTTTTTT. This sequence encodes CASSPHSNTGELFF. V usage is TRBV4-3 and J usage is TRBJ2-2; D gene ambiguous. The CDR3 is 14 amino acids. Germline CDR1 is LGHNA and CDR2 is YSLEER. V was shortened by 4 bases and J by 0 bases, with 6 bases between the two germline ends.

This chain joins TRBV7-3 and TRBJ2-3; 9 nucleotides agree with TRBD2. Germline V gives CDR1 SGHTA, CDR2 FQGTGA. The CDR3 consists of 15 residues. With V trimmed by 8 bases and J by 2 bases, 8 bases remained unmatched. CDR3 region: CASGVAGDTTDTQYF. DNA of the CDR3: TGTGCCAGCGGGGTAGCGGGAGACACCACAGATACGCAGTATTTT.

A single count supports this clone. The rearrangement links TRBV7-9 to TRBJ2-7; TRBD2 matches at 8 bases. CDR1 SEHNR and CDR2 FQNEAQ come from the germline V gene (reference sequence). This CDR3 has 15 amino acids. Trimming at V came to 1 base and at J to 5 bases, leaving 7 bases not matched to a gene. Written as DNA, the CDR3 is TGTGCCAGCAGCTTAGATTCGGGAGGGCGCGACGAGCAGTACTTC. Encoded protein: CASSLDSGGRDEQYF.

The V and J genes are TRBV7-8 and TRBJ2-1; 8 bases align to TRBD2. This CDR3 contains 16 residues. V lost 2 bases and J lost 8; bases outside the gene matches: 11. From germline, CDR1 is SGHVS and CDR2 FQNEAQ. The CDR3 sequence: CASSLFRLGGADEQFF. DNA of the CDR3: TGTGCCAGCAGCTTATTCCGCCTCGGGGGGGCCGATGAGCAGTTCTTC.

This chain uses TRBV18 with TRBJ1-5; D is unresolved. Germline CDR1 is KGHSH and CDR2 is LQKENI. The CDR3 is 13 residues long. Between the trimmed V and J ends, which lost 3 bases and 7 bases, there was a span of 10 bases. The CDR3 reads CASSPLADQPQHF. The CDR3 DNA sequence: TGTGCCAGCTCACCCCTGGCGGACCAGCCCCAGCATTTT.

This sequence joins TRBV7-9 and TRBJ2-3; no reliable D call. There are 14 residues in the CDR3. V shed 5 bases and J shed 5 bases, with 14 bases lying between them. Germline V lookup: CDR1 SEHNR, CDR2 FQNEAQ (reference sequence). The CDR3 DNA reads as TGTGCCAGCAGCCTACCCCCGTCATTAGATACGCAGTATTTT. This translates into CASSLPPSLDTQYF. Supplemented by reference TRBV7-9 and TRBJ2-3, the full variable domain reads DTGVSQNPRHKITKRGQNVTFRCDPISEHNRLYWYRQTLGQGPEFLTYFQNEAQLEKSRLLSDRFSAERPKGSFSTLEIQRTEQGDSAMYLCASSLPPSLDTQYFGPGTRLTVL.

The V call is TRBV5-5, the J call TRBJ2-1, with D unresolved. The CDR3 length is 15 residues. The V and J ends lost 4 bases and 7 bases respectively, with 18 bases between them. CDR1 is SGHKS and CDR2 is YYEKEE in the germline V gene (reference sequence). The CDR3 sequence: CASSKATSAPNEQFF. The CDR3 coding sequence is TGTGCCAGCAGCAAGGCCACTTCAGCGCCTAATGAGCAGTTCTTC.

In its sample, this clone was seen a few times. V gene TRBV5-5 combines with J gene TRBJ1-4; D may be TRBD1 (6 bases). Trimming stripped 4 bases from V and 7 bases from J, with 17 bases between. Germline CDR1 SGHKS, CDR2 YYEKEE (reference sequence). CDR3 length: 15 amino acids. The CDR3 spells CASSPHRERSEKLFF. CDR3 coding DNA: TGTGCCAGCAGCCCCCACAGGGAGAGGAGTGAAAAACTGTTTTTT.

The chain is built from TRBV5-1 and TRBJ2-7; 7 nucleotides agree with TRBD2. With V trimmed by 4 bases and J by 2 bases, 6 bases remained unmatched. This CDR3 has 14 amino acids. Germline CDR1 SGHRS, CDR2 YFSETQ. This CDR3 is CASSGSGTPYEQYF. DNA of the CDR3: TGCGCCAGCAGCGGAAGCGGGACCCCCTACGAGCAGTACTTC.

The V call is TRBV7-3, the J call TRBJ2-2, with TRBD2 identical over 8 bases. CDR1 is SGHTA and CDR2 is FQGTGA in the germline V gene. V shed 5 bases and J 6 bases; nucleotides not matched to a gene: 8. This CDR3 is built from 15 residues. CDR3 sequence: CASSQGVSGAGELFF. The CDR3 DNA is TGTGCCAGCAGCCAAGGGGTTAGCGGGGCCGGGGAGCTGTTTTTT.

This clone was counted once. The chain recombines TRBV5-6 with TRBJ2-3, with 7 bases lining up with TRBD1. The germline CDR1 and CDR2 sequences are SGHDT and YYEEEE. CDR3 size: 16 residues. Trimming cost V 3 bases and J 4 bases; bases outside gene matches: 11. CDR3 protein: CASSYRSSGGADTQYF. The CDR3 coding sequence is TGTGCCAGCAGCTATCGTAGTTCAGGGGGAGCAGATACGCAGTATTTT.

The chain uses TRBV7-6 and TRBJ2-1; D is unresolved. CDR1 is SGHVS and CDR2 is FNYEAQ in the germline V gene. The CDR3 extends over 11 amino acids. The V and J ends lost 5 bases and 8 bases respectively, with 7 bases between them. The CDR3 DNA reads as TGTGCCAGCAGCGACCCCCATGAGCAGTTCTTC. The encoded protein is CASSDPHEQFF.

V is TRBV9 and J is TRBJ2-7, with a weak D call TRBD1 (5 bases). CDR3 length: 14 amino acids. Between the trimmed V and J ends, which lost 1 base and 2 bases, there was a span of 10 bases. From germline, CDR1 is SGDLS and CDR2 YYNGEE. This CDR3 reads CASSVSGPPYEQYF. CDR3 DNA: TGTGCCAGCAGCGTATCAGGGCCTCCCTACGAGCAGTACTTC.

The rearrangement joins TRBV5-1 to TRBJ2-7; 7 bases map to TRBD1. The trim removed 2 bases at V and 2 bases at J, leaving 7 bases unmatched. The CDR3 is 15 amino acids. CDR1 is SGHRS, CDR2 YFSETQ, per germline. The CDR3 reads CASSLNRGLTYEQYF. The DNA of the CDR3 is TGCGCCAGCAGCTTAAACAGGGGTCTCACCTACGAGCAGTACTTC. Drawing the rest from reference TRBV5-1 and TRBJ2-7, the complete variable domain is KAGVTQTPRYLIKTRGQQVTLSCSPISGHRSVSWYQQTPGQGLQFLFEYFSETQRNKGNFPGRFSGRQFSNSRSEMNVSTLELGDSALYLCASSLNRGLTYEQYFGPGTRLTVT.

The chain links TRBV6-1 to TRBJ1-2; D uncertain. Germline-derived CDR1 and CDR2 are MNHNS and SASEGT. The V end was cut by 1 base, the J end by 7 bases, with 4 bases between. The CDR3 runs to 11 residues. The CDR3 reads CASSEGVGYTF. In DNA form, the CDR3 reads TGTGCCAGCAGTGAAGGGGTTGGCTACACCTTC.

V is TRBV19 and J is TRBJ2-7; possibly TRBD1 for D (6 bases). CDR1 is LNHDA and CDR2 is SQIVND in the germline V gene (reference sequence). The CDR3 runs 15 residues. Deletions cut 2 bases from V and 0 bases from J, with 11 bases between. This CDR3 reads CASSIPGVTSYEQYF. In nucleotides, the CDR3 is TGTGCCAGTAGTATACCAGGGGTTACCTCCTACGAGCAGTACTTC.